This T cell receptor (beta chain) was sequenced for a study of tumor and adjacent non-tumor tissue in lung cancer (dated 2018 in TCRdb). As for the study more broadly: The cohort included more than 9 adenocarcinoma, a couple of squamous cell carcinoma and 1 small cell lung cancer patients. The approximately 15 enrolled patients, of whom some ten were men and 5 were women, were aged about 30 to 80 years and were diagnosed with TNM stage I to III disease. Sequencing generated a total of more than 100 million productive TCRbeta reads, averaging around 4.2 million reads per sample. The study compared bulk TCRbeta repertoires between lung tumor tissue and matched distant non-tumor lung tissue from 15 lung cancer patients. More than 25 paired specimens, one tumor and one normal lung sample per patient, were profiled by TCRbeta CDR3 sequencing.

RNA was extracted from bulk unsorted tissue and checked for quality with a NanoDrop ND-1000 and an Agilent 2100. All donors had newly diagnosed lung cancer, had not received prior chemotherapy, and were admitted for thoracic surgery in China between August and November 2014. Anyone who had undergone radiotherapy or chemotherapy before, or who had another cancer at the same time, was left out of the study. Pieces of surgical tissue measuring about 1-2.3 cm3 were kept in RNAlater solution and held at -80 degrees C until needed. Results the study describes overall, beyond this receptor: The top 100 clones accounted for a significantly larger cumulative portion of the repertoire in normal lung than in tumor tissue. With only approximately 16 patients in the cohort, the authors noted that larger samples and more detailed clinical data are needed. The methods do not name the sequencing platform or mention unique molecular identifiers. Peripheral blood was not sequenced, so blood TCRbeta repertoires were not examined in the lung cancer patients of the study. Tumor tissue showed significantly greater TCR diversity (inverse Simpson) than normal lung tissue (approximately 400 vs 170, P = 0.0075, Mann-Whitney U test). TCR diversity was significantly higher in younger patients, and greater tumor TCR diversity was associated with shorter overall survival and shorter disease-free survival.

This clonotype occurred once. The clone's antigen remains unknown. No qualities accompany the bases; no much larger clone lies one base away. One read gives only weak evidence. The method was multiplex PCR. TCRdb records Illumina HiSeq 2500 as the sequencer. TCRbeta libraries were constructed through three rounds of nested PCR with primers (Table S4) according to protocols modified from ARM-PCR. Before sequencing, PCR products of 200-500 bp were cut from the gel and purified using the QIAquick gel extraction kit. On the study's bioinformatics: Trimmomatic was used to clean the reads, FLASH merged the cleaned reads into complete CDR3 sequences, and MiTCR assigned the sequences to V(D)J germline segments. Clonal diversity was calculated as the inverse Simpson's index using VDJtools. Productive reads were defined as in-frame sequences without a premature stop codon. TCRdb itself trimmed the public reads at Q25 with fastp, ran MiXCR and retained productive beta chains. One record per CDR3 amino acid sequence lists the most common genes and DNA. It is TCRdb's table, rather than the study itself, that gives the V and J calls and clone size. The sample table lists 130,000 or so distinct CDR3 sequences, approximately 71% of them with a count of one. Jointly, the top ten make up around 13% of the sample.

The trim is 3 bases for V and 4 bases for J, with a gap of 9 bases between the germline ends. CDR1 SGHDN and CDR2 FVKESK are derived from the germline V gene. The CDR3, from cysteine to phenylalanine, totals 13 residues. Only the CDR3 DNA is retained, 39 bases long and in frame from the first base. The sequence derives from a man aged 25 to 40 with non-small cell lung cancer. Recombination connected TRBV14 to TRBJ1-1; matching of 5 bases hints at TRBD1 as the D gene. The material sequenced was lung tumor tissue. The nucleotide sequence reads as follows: TGTGCCAGCAGCCAGGGGACGGCCACTGAAGCTTTCTTT. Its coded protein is CASSQGTATEAFF. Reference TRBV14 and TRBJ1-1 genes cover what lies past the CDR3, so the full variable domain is EAGVTQFPSHSVIEKGQTVTLRCDPISGHDNLYWYRRVMGKEIKFLLHFVKESKQDESGMPNNRFLAERTGGTYSTLKVQPAELEDSGVYFCASSQGTATEAFFGQGTRLTVV.